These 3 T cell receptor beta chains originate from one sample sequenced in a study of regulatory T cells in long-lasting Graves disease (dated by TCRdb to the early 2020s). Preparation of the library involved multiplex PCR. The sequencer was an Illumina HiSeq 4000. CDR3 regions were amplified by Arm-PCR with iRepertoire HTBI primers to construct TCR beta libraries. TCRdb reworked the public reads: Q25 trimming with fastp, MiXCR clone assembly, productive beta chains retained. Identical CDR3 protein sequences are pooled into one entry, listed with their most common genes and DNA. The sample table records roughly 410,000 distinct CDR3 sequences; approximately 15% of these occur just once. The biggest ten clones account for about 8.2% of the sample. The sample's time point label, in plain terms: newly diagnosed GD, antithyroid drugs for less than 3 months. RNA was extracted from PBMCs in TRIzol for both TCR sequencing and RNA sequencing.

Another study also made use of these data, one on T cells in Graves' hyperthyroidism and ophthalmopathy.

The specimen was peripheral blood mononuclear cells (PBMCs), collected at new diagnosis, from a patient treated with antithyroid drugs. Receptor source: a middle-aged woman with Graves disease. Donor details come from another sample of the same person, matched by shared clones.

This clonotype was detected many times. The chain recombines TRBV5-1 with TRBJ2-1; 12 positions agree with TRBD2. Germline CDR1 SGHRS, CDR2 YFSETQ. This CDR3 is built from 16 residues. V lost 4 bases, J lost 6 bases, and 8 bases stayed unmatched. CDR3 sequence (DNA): TGCGCCAGCAGCCTAAGACTAGCGGGAGTAGGCAATGAGCAGTTCTTC. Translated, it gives CASSLRLAGVGNEQFF.

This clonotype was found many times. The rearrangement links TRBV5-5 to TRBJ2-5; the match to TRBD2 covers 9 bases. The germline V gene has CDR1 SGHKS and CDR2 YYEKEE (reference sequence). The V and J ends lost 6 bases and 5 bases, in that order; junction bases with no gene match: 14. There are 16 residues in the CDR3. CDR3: CASNHLGSGRDETQYF. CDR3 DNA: TGTGCCAGCAATCACTTGGGTAGCGGGAGAGACGAGACCCAGTACTTC.

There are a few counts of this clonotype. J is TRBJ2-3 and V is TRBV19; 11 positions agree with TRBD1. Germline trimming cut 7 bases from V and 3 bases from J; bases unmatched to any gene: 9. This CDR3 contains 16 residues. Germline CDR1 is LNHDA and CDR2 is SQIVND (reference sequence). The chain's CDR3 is CASKTTGQGVTDTQYF. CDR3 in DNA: TGTGCCAGTAAGACTACGGGACAGGGGGTAACAGATACGCAGTATTTT.